The source of this T cell receptor (beta chain) is a study of shared clonotypes between healthy human individuals. Notes on the study in general: Lower generation probabilities were found for non-shared clonotypes than for those shared by all four donors. Some naive CD4 clonotypes, around 5%, turned up in common across several donors. Represented genetic and exposure-history diversity was restricted by having few donors.

The CDR3 extends over 17 amino acids. Per the germline V gene, CDR1 is LGHNA and CDR2 is YSLEER. The V end lost 0 bases, the J end lost 6 bases, and 18 bases lay between the germline ends. In the case of this clone: The antigen is not known.

CD45RO negativity and positive selection for CCR7 defined naive CD8 cells, a population that excluded terminally differentiated effector memory CD45RA+ cells. The data were produced by immunoSEQ multiplex PCR, yet TCRdb's version contains in-frame clones alone and is incomplete. Of about 1,800,000 clones in the sample, roughly 94% were seen once. The chain couples TRBV4-3 to TRBJ2-1; D possibly corresponds to TRBD1 (5 bases). This clonotype originated in a man aged 18 to 35 in good health. The specimen was naive CD8+ T cells sorted from blood. CDR3 region: CASSQDSVGASVNEQFF. The CDR3 DNA is TGCGCCAGCAGCCAAGATTCGGTAGGGGCGAGTGTCAATGAGCAGTTCTTC.